Below, one TCR beta chain is given with its context. Its antigen remains unidentified. These data are taken from a study of cytomegalovirus exposure and HLA in healthy donors. Germline V gene sequence: CDR1 SEHNR, CDR2 FQNEAQ (reference sequence). There are 16 residues in the CDR3. Trimming at V came to 5 bases and at J to 5 bases, leaving 6 bases not matched to a gene. General study results and limits: Three CMV-associated chains proved CMV antigen-specific in vitro. Among the most significant clusters, several appeared linked to common viral pathogens in a later analysis.

PCR involved 60 Vbeta and 13 Jbeta primers. The method was immunoSEQ multiplex PCR; TCRdb's version includes in-frame clones alone and lacks a portion of them. The sample lists 150,000 or so clones, approximately 80% occurring once. This clonotype was sampled from a male donor in good health and CMV-seropositive. Sequencing input: PBMCs. The V call is TRBV7-9, the J call TRBJ2-7, with 16 nucleotides matching TRBD2. The CDR3 loop reads CASSTQGLAGGNEQYF. CDR3 DNA sequence: TGTGCCAGCAGCACACAGGGACTAGCGGGAGGGAACGAGCAGTACTTC. Filled out from reference TRBV7-9 and TRBJ2-7, the complete variable domain reads DTGVSQNPRHKITKRGQNVTFRCDPISEHNRLYWYRQTLGQGPEFLTYFQNEAQLEKSRLLSDRFSAERPKGSFSTLEIQRTEQGDSAMYLCASSTQGLAGGNEQYFGPGTRLTVT.